This T cell receptor (beta chain) comes out of a study of blood T cell repertoires in COVID-19. On the study more broadly: Sites across the United States, Italy and Spain contributed samples from acute and convalescent COVID-19.

The CDR3 is 16 amino acids. V lost 3 bases, J lost 4 bases, and 16 bases lay in between. Those enrolled, adults aged roughly 18 to 89 years, came from about two dozen US areas. In the study's own analysis: Scientists estimated how many nucleated cells there were by amplifying reference gene primers. Repertoires were generated with immunoSEQ multiplex PCR, while TCRdb's copy carries only in-frame clones and drops some. From that table come the V and J calls and clone size; the DNA was used to work out D and trimming. The table includes some 530,000 clones, more than 85% detected once. The chain carries TRBV23-1 and TRBJ1-3; perhaps TRBD1 as D (5 bases). TRBV23-1 is an ORF; its function is uncertain. The TCR sequence derives from a woman aged 55-69 years who had recovered from COVID-19. Sequencing was carried out using PBMCs or T cells enriched from blood (not recorded which). The CDR3 loop reads CASSHPQGYTGNTIYF. The CDR3 DNA reads TGCGCCAGCAGTCATCCCCAGGGTTATACCGGAAACACCATATATTTT.